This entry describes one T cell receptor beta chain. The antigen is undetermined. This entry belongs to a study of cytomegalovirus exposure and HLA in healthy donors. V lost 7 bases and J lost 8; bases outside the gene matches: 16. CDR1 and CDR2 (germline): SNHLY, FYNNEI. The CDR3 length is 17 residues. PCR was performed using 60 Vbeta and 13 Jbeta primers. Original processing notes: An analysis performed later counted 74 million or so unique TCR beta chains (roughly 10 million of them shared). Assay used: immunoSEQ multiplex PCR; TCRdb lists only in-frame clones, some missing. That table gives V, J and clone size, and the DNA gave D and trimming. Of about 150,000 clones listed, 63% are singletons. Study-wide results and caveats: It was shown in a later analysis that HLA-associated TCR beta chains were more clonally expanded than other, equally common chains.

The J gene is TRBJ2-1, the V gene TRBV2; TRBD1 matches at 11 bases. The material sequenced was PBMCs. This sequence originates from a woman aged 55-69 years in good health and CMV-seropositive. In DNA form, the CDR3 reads TGTGCCAGCAAGCGAGCCTCAGGGACAGGGGGAATTTATGAGCAGTTCTTC. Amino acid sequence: CASKRASGTGGIYEQFF.